These 9 T cell receptor beta chains originate from one sample sequenced in a study of vaccination effects on CD4 cells after COVID-19. Following culture for ten to eleven days, CD4+ T cells were isolated. Participants were given two doses of BNT162b2 or mRNA-1273 vaccine. The repertoire was sequenced with immunoSEQ multiplex PCR; TCRdb's copy has only in-frame clones and lacks some. Here the sample spans more than 60,000 clones, around 69% being singletons. The antigens these receptors bind are not known. The source material was CD4+ T cells from PBMCs cultured without peptide, sampled after COVID-19 vaccination. These receptors all stem from a human donor who received a COVID-19 vaccine.

This clone was counted only a few times. The chain couples TRBV3-1 (or the pseudogene TRBV3-2) to TRBJ1-1; 11 nucleotides align to TRBD1. The CDR3 has 14 residues. The V and J ends lost 3 bases and 5 bases, in that order; junction bases with no gene match: 2. Germline CDR1 reads LGHDT; CDR2 reads YNNKEL (reference sequence). The DNA of the CDR3 is TGTGCCAGCAGCCAGGGGACAGGGGGAACTGAAGCTTTCTTT. Encoded protein: CASSQGTGGTEAFF.

The chain carries TRBV5-1 and TRBJ2-7; 10 bases map to TRBD1. The germline V gene has CDR1 SGHRS and CDR2 YFSETQ. Trimming cost V 4 bases and J 3 bases; bases outside gene matches: 4. The CDR3 loop spans 14 amino acids. CDR3 DNA sequence: TGCGCCAGCAGCCCGGGGACAGGGGTCTACGAGCAGTACGTC. It translates to CASSPGTGVYEQYV.

This chain connects TRBV12-5 to TRBJ2-4; 9 positions agree with TRBD1. The junction had 19 bases not matched to a gene; V was cut back by 5 bases and J by 2 bases. Germline-derived CDR1 and CDR2 are LGHNT and FRNRAP. The CDR3 runs to 20 residues. The CDR3 DNA sequence: TGTGCTAGTGGTCGTCAACCAGGACAGGGGTCGGTGATTTCCAAAAACATTCAGTACTTC. Its protein is CASGRQPGQGSVISKNIQYF.

The chain carries TRBV7-8 and TRBJ1-6; the D gene is possibly TRBD1 (5 bases). V gave up 5 bases and J gave up 7 bases, with 18 bases separating them. Germline CDR1 reads SGHVS; CDR2 reads FQNEAQ. The CDR3 contains 16 residues. In DNA, the CDR3 is TGTGCCAGCAGCCAAAATAGCCAGGGTAACAATTCACCCCTCCACTTT. Its translation: CASSQNSQGNNSPLHF.

The chain uses TRBV5-1 and TRBJ2-1; 10 nucleotides line up with TRBD2. The CDR3 length is 16 residues. The ends lost 6 bases at V and 0 bases at J; junction bases unmatched: 6. Germline CDR1 reads SGHRS; CDR2 reads YFSETQ. CDR3 in amino acids: CASTSSGGSSYNEQFF. As DNA, the CDR3 is TGCGCCAGCACCTCTAGCGGGGGTAGCTCCTACAATGAGCAGTTCTTC.

The J gene is TRBJ2-3, the V gene TRBV3-1 (or the pseudogene TRBV3-2); no clear D gene. V was shortened by 4 bases and J by 9 bases, with 11 bases between the two germline ends. CDR1 LGHDT and CDR2 YNNKEL come from the germline V gene (reference sequence). The CDR3 has 12 amino acids. The CDR3 nucleotides read TGTGCCAGCAGCCCCCATCAGGACACGCAGTATTTT. It is translated as CASSPHQDTQYF.

This chain joins TRBV12-5 and TRBJ1-5, with 7 nucleotides matching TRBD1. The CDR3 consists of 14 residues. Germline V CDR1 and CDR2: LGHNT, FRNRAP. Trimming took 8 bases from V and 1 from J; bases not matched to a gene: 5. CDR3 nucleotide sequence: TGTGCTAGTCCCGACAGGGTGAGCAATCAGCCCCAGCATTTT. Its translation: CASPDRVSNQPQHF.

This clone was seen more than once but under ten times. This sequence joins TRBV10-2 and TRBJ1-4; 9 bases are a match to TRBD1. The V gene's germline CDR1 is WSHSY and CDR2 SAAADI. With 2 bases clipped from V and 6 bases from J, the junction kept 1 base outside the gene matches. The CDR3 totals 14 residues. The CDR3 here is CASSETGGDEKLFF. Here the CDR3 DNA reads TGCGCCAGCAGTGAGACAGGGGGCGATGAAAAACTGTTTTTT.

This chain uses TRBV4-1 with TRBJ1-2; D unclear. Germline lookup yields CDR1 MGHRA and CDR2 YSYEKL. The V and J ends lost 4 bases and 0 bases respectively, with 12 bases between them. This CDR3 is 15 amino acids long. Written as DNA, the CDR3 is TGCGCCAGCAGCCTACACCTTGGGCCTAACTATGGCTACACCTTC. Protein: CASSLHLGPNYGYTF.